This T cell receptor (beta chain) is drawn from a study of T cells in tumors after PD-1 blockade. The overall study: Treatment was either pembrolizumab 200 mg every 3 weeks or cemiplimab 350 mg every 2 weeks. Some patients also took daily vismodegib 150 mg during anti-PD-1 treatment. Study outcomes and limitations: Some novel exhausted tumor clones appeared in pre-treatment blood, suggesting peripheral recruitment.

Deletions cut 6 bases from V and 2 bases from J, with 14 bases between. The CDR3 spans 15 residues. Germline V gene lookup returns CDR1 MDHEN and CDR2 SYDVKM. Profiling relied on immunoSEQ multiplex PCR, and the TCRdb table lists in-frame clones only, not all of them. The sample lists 20,000 to 25,000 clones, roughly 73% occurring once. Template: tumor biopsy or peripheral blood genomic DNA, about 600-6,004 ng per sample. Worth noting for this clone: Its antigen remains unidentified.

The material sequenced was PBMCs, taken before anti-PD-1 treatment. The gene calls are TRBV28 and TRBJ1-3; TRBD1 is a possible D gene (6 bases). The clonotype was recovered from a human donor with basal cell carcinoma. CDR3 sequence (DNA): TGTGCCAGCAGAGGCCCGGGACAAGCTGGAAACACCATATATTTT. Its translation: CASRGPGQAGNTIYF.